The present T cell receptor (beta chain) was sequenced within a study of blood T cell repertoires in COVID-19. Data came from immunoSEQ multiplex PCR; TCRdb stores just in-frame clones and leaves some out. The table lists about 210,000 clones, around 80% of them singletons. Trimming removed 5 bases from V and 1 base from J; junction bases left unmatched: 15. This CDR3 comprises 19 residues. The germline gives CDR1 SGHAT, CDR2 FQNNGV. This TCR derives from a human donor in a cohort sampled during active COVID-19. The chain uses TRBV11-2 and TRBJ2-3; TRBD1 matches at 10 bases. Sequencing was carried out using peripheral blood. Here the CDR3 reads CASSRDRGNYGSRTDTQYF. For the CDR3, the DNA is TGTGCCAGCAGCCGGGACAGGGGTAATTATGGTAGCCGCACAGATACGCAGTATTTT.